The rows below give T cell receptor beta chains drawn from one sample of a study of shared clonotypes between healthy human individuals. The protocol was immunoSEQ multiplex PCR, while the TCRdb copy is restricted to in-frame clones and leaves out a portion. Of roughly 1 million clones in the sample, around 82% are singletons; the top ten hold approximately 0.5%. The sample consisted of memory CD4+ T cells from PBMCs. Receptors originate from a man between 18 and 29 years old in good health. Some clones in this sample may be carry-over from other donors' samples. Each CDR3 is given with its conserved first and last residue. D genes are given only for firm matches. A clone size is listed for some rows: how often the clone was seen (once, few, many), or a class if it is expanded.

J gene	clone size	V gene	D gene	CDR3 DNA	CDR3 protein
TRBJ2-3	-	TRBV4-1	TRBD2	TGCGCCAGCAGCCACTCGACTAGCGGGATAGGGGATACGCAGTATTTT	CASSHSTSGIGDTQYF
TRBJ2-7	-	TRBV28	TRBD2	TGTGCCACCCGAAAATACCTAGCGGGTATGTACGAGCAGTACTTC	CATRKYLAGMYEQYF
TRBJ2-2	few	TRBV28	-	TGTGCCAGCAGTCCCCGGGACAGGGTAGCGGGGGCCGGGGAGCTGTTTTTT	CASSPRDRVAGAGELFF
TRBJ2-5	-	TRBV9	TRBD1	TGTGCCAGCAGCGTAATGGGACAGCAAGAGACCCAGTACTTC	CASSVMGQQETQYF
TRBJ2-2	-	TRBV4-1	-	TGCGCCAGCAGCCGAACAGGGACCACCGGGGAGCTGTTTTTT	CASSRTGTTGELFF
TRBJ2-1	-	TRBV5-1	TRBD2	TGCGCCAGCAGCAGAAGCGGGAGGGGTGAGCAGTTCTTC	CASSRSGRGEQFF
TRBJ2-2	-	TRBV7-2	TRBD2	TGTGCCAGCAGTCCGGGACTAGCGAACACCGGGGAGCTGTTTTTT	CASSPGLANTGELFF
TRBJ1-1	-	TRBV9	-	TGTACCAGCAGCGTAGTCGGTAGGGGTGAAGCTTTCTTT	CTSSVVGRGEAFF
TRBJ2-2	few	TRBV19	TRBD1	TGTGCCAGTAAGGTAGGGACAGGCGCCTCCACCGGGGAGCTGTTTTTT	CASKVGTGASTGELFF
TRBJ2-3	-	TRBV6-5	TRBD1	TGTGCCAGCCGCGGCGGACAGGGGATCGGTACGCAGTATTTT	CASRGGQGIGTQYF
TRBJ1-3	-	TRBV5-1	TRBD1	TGCGCCAGCAGCTTACCGGGACAGGGACCTGGAAACACCATATATTTT	CASSLPGQGPGNTIYF
TRBJ1-1	-	TRBV28	-	TGTGCCAGCGGCGGAACTTTCTTT	CASGGTFF
TRBJ2-4	-	TRBV4-3	TRBD2	TGCGCCAGCAGCCAAGATAGCGGGATAACTCAGTACTTC	CASSQDSGITQYF
TRBJ1-2	-	TRBV4-2	-	TGTGCCAGCAGCCAGGCCCCCACAGGGTCCCCTAACTATGGCTACACCTTC	CASSQAPTGSPNYGYTF
TRBJ2-1	-	TRBV2	TRBD1	TGTGCCAGCAGCTGGACAGGGCCGAACAATGAGCAGTTCTTC	CASSWTGPNNEQFF
TRBJ1-2	-	TRBV7-6	-	TGTGCCAGCAGCTTAGGGGGGCGCGGGGGACAAGCCCACTACACCTTC	CASSLGGRGGQAHYTF
TRBJ2-2	-	TRBV28	-	TGTGCCAGCAGACAAACGGGACTCGGCACCGGGGAGCTGTTTTTT	CASRQTGLGTGELFF
TRBJ1-3	-	TRBV6-6	TRBD1	TGTGCCAGCAGTACAGGGGGTGGAAACACCATATATTTT	CASSTGGGNTIYF
TRBJ1-1	-	TRBV10-3	-	TGTGCCATCAGTGAGTCGGTGTCGGGGCAGGGGAAAGCTTTCTTT	CAISESVSGQGKAFF
TRBJ2-5	few	TRBV6-5	-	TGTGCCAGCAGTTACTCGGGCCAAGAGACCCAGTACTTC	CASSYSGQETQYF
TRBJ2-6	-	TRBV28	-	TGTGCCAGCAGTTTATCGACAGGCATCGTCATCTCTGGGGCCAACGTCCTGACTTTC	CASSLSTGIVISGANVLTF
TRBJ2-2	-	TRBV6-5	-	TGTGCCAGCAGTTACTCGGCAGGAGCGAACACCGGGGAGCTGTTTTTT	CASSYSAGANTGELFF
TRBJ2-7	-	TRBV6-1	-	TGTGCCAGCGGGTCCGGCTCCTACGAGCAGTACTTC	CASGSGSYEQYF
TRBJ2-7	-	TRBV29-1	TRBD1	TGCAGCGTTGCAGGACAGGGGGGTGCTCAAGCGGAGCGGACCTCCTACGAGCAGTACTTC	CSVAGQGGAQAERTSYEQYF
TRBJ2-7	-	TRBV19	-	TGTGCCAGTAGTATAGAGGGTGGAAGGGCAGCCTACGAGCAGTACTTC	CASSIEGGRAAYEQYF
TRBJ2-7	few	TRBV7-3	-	TGTGCCAGCAGCTTAGGGGGTCAGAACTACGAGCAGTACTTC	CASSLGGQNYEQYF
TRBJ1-1	few	TRBV28	-	TGTGCCAGCCTCCGGGGTCGTGAGGCTTTCTTT	CASLRGREAFF
TRBJ2-1	-	TRBV19	TRBD2	TGTGCCACCGAAGACAGGGTATTTTCGAGCGGGAGGGACAATGAGCAGTTCTTC	CATEDRVFSSGRDNEQFF
TRBJ2-7	-	TRBV7-5	-	TGTGCCAGCAGCCCTGGACCCTACGAGCAGTACTTC	CASSPGPYEQYF
TRBJ1-3	few	TRBV28	TRBD1	TGTGCCAGCAGCCAGGCCAGGGGGGGCAGGAGAAACACCATATATTTT	CASSQARGGRRNTIYF
TRBJ1-4	-	TRBV30	-	TGTGCCTGGAGTGTGAGGCGGGGAGATGAAAAACTGTTTTTT	CAWSVRRGDEKLFF
TRBJ1-5	-	TRBV7-2	TRBD1	TGTGCCAGCAGCTTAATGACAGGGGTTAGCAATCAGCCCCAGCATTTT	CASSLMTGVSNQPQHF
TRBJ1-1	-	TRBV5-1	-	TGCGCCAGCAGCCGCAACAGGGAGAACACTGAAGCTTTCTTT	CASSRNRENTEAFF
TRBJ2-7	-	TRBV5-5	-	TGTGCCAGCAGCTCGGAGGGGGAATTTTCCTACGAGCAGTACTTC	CASSSEGEFSYEQYF
TRBJ1-1	-	TRBV7-8	-	TGTGCCAGCAGCTTAGCGAGCCGGACGCAGAGGACTGAAGCTTTCTTT	CASSLASRTQRTEAFF
TRBJ2-2	-	TRBV5-6	TRBD1	TGTGCCAGCAGCTTGGTTGGGGACAGCCCGAACACCGGGGAGCTGTTTTTT	CASSLVGDSPNTGELFF
TRBJ1-4	-	TRBV4-3	-	TGCGCCAGCAGCCACGTGGGATCGGAAAAACTGTTTTTT	CASSHVGSEKLFF
TRBJ1-1	-	TRBV25-1	-	TGTGCCAGCAGTGACCCTGGGACCTTCAACACTGAAGCTTTCTTT	CASSDPGTFNTEAFF
TRBJ2-1	once	TRBV7-2	-	TGTGCCAGCAGCCAAATTTTTCAGGGATTAAGCTCCTACAATGAGCAGTTCTTC	CASSQIFQGLSSYNEQFF
TRBJ2-5	-	TRBV28	TRBD2	TGTGCCAGCAGTTGGACTAGCGGCGCCCAAGAGACCCAGTACTTC	CASSWTSGAQETQYF
TRBJ2-5	few	TRBV5-1	-	TGCGCCAGCAGCTTGGCCAGGGGGACTCCAAGTACGGAGACCCAGTACTTC	CASSLARGTPSTETQYF
TRBJ1-2	once	TRBV5-1	TRBD1	TGCGCCAGCAGCTCCGGGGACAGGGGGTTATATGGCTACACCTTC	CASSSGDRGLYGYTF